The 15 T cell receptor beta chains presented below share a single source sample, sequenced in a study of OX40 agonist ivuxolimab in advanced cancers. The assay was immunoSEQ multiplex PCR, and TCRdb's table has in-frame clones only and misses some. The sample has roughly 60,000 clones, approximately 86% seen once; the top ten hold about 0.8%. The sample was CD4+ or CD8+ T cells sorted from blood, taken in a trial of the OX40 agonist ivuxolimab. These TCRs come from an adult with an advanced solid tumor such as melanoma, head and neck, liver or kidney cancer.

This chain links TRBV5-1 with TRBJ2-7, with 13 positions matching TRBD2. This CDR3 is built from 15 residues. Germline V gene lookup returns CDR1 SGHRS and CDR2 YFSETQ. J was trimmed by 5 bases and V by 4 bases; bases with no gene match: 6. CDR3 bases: TGCGCCAGCAGCCCACTAGCGGGAGGGCCCCACGAGCAGTACTTC. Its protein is CASSPLAGGPHEQYF.

The CDR3 DNA sequence: TGCGCCAGCAGCTTGGCCGGGGGGTCCTACGAGCAGTACTTC. It yields the protein CASSLAGGSYEQYF. The gene calls are TRBV5-1 and TRBJ2-5; the match to TRBD2 covers 7 bases. The J call may be in error: the DNA end matches TRBJ2-7 better. Germline CDR1 SGHRS, CDR2 YFSETQ. This CDR3 has 14 amino acids.

CDR3 nucleotide sequence: TGTGCCAGTAGTATCGGACAAGCCTCTGGAAACACCATATATTTT. It yields the protein CASSIGQASGNTIYF. The rearrangement links TRBV19 to TRBJ1-3; maybe TRBD1 (5 bases). The CDR3 contains 15 residues. Trimming stripped 3 bases from V and 0 bases from J, with 9 bases between. CDR1 and CDR2 from the germline V gene are LNHDA and SQIVND (reference sequence).

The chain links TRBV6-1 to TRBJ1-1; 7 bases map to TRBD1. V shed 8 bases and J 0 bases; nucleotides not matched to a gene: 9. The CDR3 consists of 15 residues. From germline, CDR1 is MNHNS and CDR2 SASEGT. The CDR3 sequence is CASSGQGVLNTEAFF. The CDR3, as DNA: TGTGCCAGCTCGGGGCAGGGGGTTCTGAACACTGAAGCTTTCTTT.

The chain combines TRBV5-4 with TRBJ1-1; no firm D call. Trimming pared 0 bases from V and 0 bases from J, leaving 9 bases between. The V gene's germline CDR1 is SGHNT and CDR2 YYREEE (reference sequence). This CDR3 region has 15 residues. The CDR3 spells CASSLGQAVNTEAFF. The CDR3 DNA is TGTGCCAGCAGCTTGGGTCAGGCCGTGAACACTGAAGCTTTCTTT.

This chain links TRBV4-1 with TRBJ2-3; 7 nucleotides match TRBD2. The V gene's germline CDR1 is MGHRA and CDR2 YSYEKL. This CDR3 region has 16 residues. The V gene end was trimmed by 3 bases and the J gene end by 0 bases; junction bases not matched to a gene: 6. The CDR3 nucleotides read TGCGCCAGCAGCCATCAGGACGGGGGGAGCACAGATACGCAGTATTTT. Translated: CASSHQDGGSTDTQYF.

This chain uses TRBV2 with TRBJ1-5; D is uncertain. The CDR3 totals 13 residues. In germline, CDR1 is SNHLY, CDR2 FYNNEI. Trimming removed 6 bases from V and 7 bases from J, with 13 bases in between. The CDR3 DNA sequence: TGTGCCAGCAGCGGGTACTTAGGGCAGCCCCAGCATTTT. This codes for CASSGYLGQPQHF.

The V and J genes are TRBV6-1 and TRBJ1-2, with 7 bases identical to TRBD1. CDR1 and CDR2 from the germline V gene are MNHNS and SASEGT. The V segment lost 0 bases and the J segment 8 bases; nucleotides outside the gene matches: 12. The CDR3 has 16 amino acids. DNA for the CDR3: TGTGCCAGCAGTGAAGCGGGGGGCAGGGGGGTTCGCGGCTACACCTTC. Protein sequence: CASSEAGGRGVRGYTF.

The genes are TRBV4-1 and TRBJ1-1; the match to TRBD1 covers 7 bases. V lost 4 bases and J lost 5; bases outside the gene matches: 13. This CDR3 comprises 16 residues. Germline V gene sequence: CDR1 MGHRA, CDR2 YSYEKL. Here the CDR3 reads CASSPFGRQGRTEAFF. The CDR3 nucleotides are TGCGCCAGCAGCCCCTTCGGGCGACAGGGACGAACTGAAGCTTTCTTT.

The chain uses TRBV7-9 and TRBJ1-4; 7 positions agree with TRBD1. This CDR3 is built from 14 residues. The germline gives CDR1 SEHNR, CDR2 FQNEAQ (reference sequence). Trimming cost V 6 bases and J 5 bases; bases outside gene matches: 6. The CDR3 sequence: CASRPAGGNEKLFF. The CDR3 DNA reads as TGTGCCAGCAGACCGGCAGGGGGGAATGAAAAACTGTTTTTT.

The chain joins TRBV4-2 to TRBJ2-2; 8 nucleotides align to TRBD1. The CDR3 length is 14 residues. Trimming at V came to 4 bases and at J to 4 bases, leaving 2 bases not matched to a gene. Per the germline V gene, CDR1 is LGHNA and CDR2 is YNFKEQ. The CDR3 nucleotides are TGTGCCAGCAGCCCGGACAGGGTCACCGGGGAGCTGTTTTTT. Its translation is CASSPDRVTGELFF.

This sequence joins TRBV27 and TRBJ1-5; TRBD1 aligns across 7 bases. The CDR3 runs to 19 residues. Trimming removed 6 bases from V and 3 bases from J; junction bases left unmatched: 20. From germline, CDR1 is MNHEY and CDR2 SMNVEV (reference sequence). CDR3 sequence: CASSFRGSGTESYNQPQHF. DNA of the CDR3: TGTGCCAGCAGCTTTCGGGGGTCGGGGACAGAAAGCTACAATCAGCCCCAGCATTTT.

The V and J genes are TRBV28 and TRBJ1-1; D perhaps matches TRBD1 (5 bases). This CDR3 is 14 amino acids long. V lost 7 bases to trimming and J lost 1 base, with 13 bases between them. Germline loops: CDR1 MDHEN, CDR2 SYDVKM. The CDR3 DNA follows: TGTGCCAGCAAGCAGCAGGGAGGGAACACTGAAGCTTTCTTT. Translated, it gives CASKQQGGNTEAFF.

The CDR3 loop is CASSFRPLVPPFLGGVYEQYF. DNA of the CDR3: TGTGCCAGCAGTTTTCGTCCCCTTGTTCCCCCGTTTTTGGGGGGGGTCTACGAGCAGTACTTC. This chain joins TRBV27 and TRBJ2-7; TRBD2 matches at 7 bases. CDR1 and CDR2 (germline): MNHEY, SMNVEV (reference sequence). This CDR3 has 21 amino acids. After removal of 3 bases from V and 3 bases from J, the junction contained 26 bases not matched to a gene.

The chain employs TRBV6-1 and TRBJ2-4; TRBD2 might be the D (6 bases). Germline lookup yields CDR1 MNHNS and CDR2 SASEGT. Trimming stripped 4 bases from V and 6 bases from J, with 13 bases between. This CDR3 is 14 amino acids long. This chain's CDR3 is CASSARRELNIQYF. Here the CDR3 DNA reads TGTGCCAGCAGTGCAAGGAGGGAGCTAAACATTCAGTACTTC.